Listed here are 13 T cell receptor beta chains from one sample, sequenced in a study of T-cell memory formation after mild COVID-19. TCRdb redid the calling of the 5' RACE reads with MiXCR, one entry per CDR3 protein. The sample holds 400,000 to 500,000 distinct CDR3 sequences, under 20% seen once. Sequencing was done on a sample of PBMCs or a T cell subset sorted from them (not recorded which). These receptor sequences come from a man younger than 30 who had mild COVID-19 (a few samples of this study predate the infection). Cell type and time point are not known.

Many counts were recorded for this clonotype. This chain joins TRBV12-3 or TRBV12-4 and TRBJ1-1; TRBD1 agrees at 7 bases. V dropped 1 base and J dropped 7; count of bases not matched to a gene: 6. The CDR3 sequence is 14 residues long. The CDR3 loop is CASSLVPGQHEAFF. The CDR3 nucleotides read TGTGCCAGCAGTTTAGTCCCGGGACAGCATGAAGCTTTCTTT.

This clonotype was seen more than once but under ten times. The chain employs TRBV6-2 or TRBV6-3 and TRBJ1-2; D may be TRBD1 (6 bases). CDR1 MNHEY and CDR2 SVGEGT come from the germline V gene. This CDR3 is built from 13 residues. V was shortened by 6 bases and J by 3 bases, with 11 bases between the two germline ends. The CDR3 DNA sequence: TGTGCCAGCAGCTATCGACAGGACTATGGCTACACCTTC. It codes for CASSYRQDYGYTF.

The chain's CDR3 is CASSSAGTLNTEAFF. CDR3 coding DNA: TGTGCCAGCAGCTCAGCCGGGACCCTGAACACTGAAGCTTTCTTT. The rearrangement uses TRBV7-9 and TRBJ1-1; perhaps TRBD1 as D (5 bases). Between the trimmed V and J ends, which lost 4 bases and 0 bases, there was a span of 12 bases. Germline assignment: CDR1 SEHNR and CDR2 FQNEAQ (reference sequence). The CDR3 runs to 15 residues.

Ten or more counts support this clonotype. V gene TRBV7-2 combines with J gene TRBJ2-5, with D maybe TRBD1 (6 bases). Germline values: CDR1 SGHTA, CDR2 FQGNSA. CDR3 size: 14 residues. Trimming shortened V by 5 bases and J by 1 base, and 11 bases separated the two germline ends. This CDR3 is CASSQQGSQETQYF. CDR3 in DNA: TGTGCCAGCAGCCAACAGGGCAGCCAAGAGACCCAGTACTTC.

The chain is built from TRBV19 and TRBJ1-2; TRBD1 agrees at 7 bases. This CDR3 has 13 amino acids. Germline trimming cut 6 bases from V and 6 bases from J; bases unmatched to any gene: 7. Germline V gives CDR1 LNHDA, CDR2 SQIVND (reference sequence). The CDR3 DNA reads as TGTGCCAGTAGAGTTGACAGGGTGGATGGCTACACCTTC. It encodes CASRVDRVDGYTF.

The sample holds a few counts of this clonotype. V and J are TRBV20-1 and TRBJ2-3, with D possibly being TRBD2 (5 bases). Germline V gene sequence: CDR1 DFQATT, CDR2 SNEGSKA (reference sequence). This CDR3 spans 15 amino acids. V lost 1 base, J lost 4 bases, and 15 bases lay in between. CDR3 in amino acids: CSARVTRAGADTQYF. CDR3 nucleotides: TGCAGTGCTAGAGTAACGAGGGCCGGGGCAGATACGCAGTATTTT.

This clonotype was detected only a few times. This sequence joins TRBV20-1 and TRBJ2-1, with 10 bases aligning to TRBD2. Germline values: CDR1 DFQATT, CDR2 SNEGSKA (reference sequence). This CDR3 contains 15 residues. Trimming at V came to 2 bases and at J to 7 bases, leaving 8 bases not matched to a gene. The chain's CDR3 is CSARRALAGENEQFF. Here the CDR3 DNA reads TGCAGTGCTAGAAGGGCCCTAGCGGGGGAAAATGAGCAGTTCTTC.

This clonotype came up a few times. The chain couples TRBV5-1 to TRBJ2-1, with TRBD2 identical over 9 bases. Germline lookup yields CDR1 SGHRS and CDR2 YFSETQ. V lost 0 bases and J lost 7; bases outside the gene matches: 8. This CDR3 is built from 16 residues. The DNA of the CDR3 is TGCGCCAGCAGCTTGGAACCAACTAGCGGGCCTAATGAGCAGTTCTTC. It encodes CASSLEPTSGPNEQFF.

The V gene is TRBV20-1, the J gene TRBJ2-3, with D tentatively TRBD2 (6 bases). Trimming stripped 3 bases from V and 9 bases from J, with 16 bases between. The CDR3 is 13 residues long. Germline loops: CDR1 DFQATT, CDR2 SNEGSKA (reference sequence). CDR3 sequence: CSARTGGSNTQYF. The CDR3 DNA is TGCAGTGCTAGGACCGGAGGGAGTAACACGCAGTATTTT.

This clonotype has a count of ten or more. This chain joins TRBV7-7 and TRBJ2-7, with 8 bases lining up with TRBD1. The CDR3 length is 15 residues. Looked up from germline, CDR1 is SSHAT and CDR2 is FNYEAQ (reference sequence). DNA of the CDR3: TGTGCTAGCAGAAATACAGGGGGTAGCTCCTACGAGCAGTACGTC. Translating gives CASRNTGGSSYEQYV.

The chain has TRBV4-1 and TRBJ1-1; the D is unclear. Deletions cut 1 base from V and 1 base from J, with 13 bases between. Per the germline V gene, CDR1 is MGHRA and CDR2 is YSYEKL. This CDR3 spans 16 amino acids. Here the CDR3 reads CASSQARRLGNTEAFF. The CDR3 DNA reads as TGCGCCAGCAGCCAAGCAAGGAGGCTTGGGAACACTGAAGCTTTCTTT.

V and J are TRBV2 and TRBJ2-3; 10 bases agree with TRBD2. This CDR3 contains 13 residues. Germline V lookup: CDR1 SNHLY, CDR2 FYNNEI. Trimming at V came to 8 bases and at J to 3 bases, leaving 2 bases not matched to a gene. As DNA, the CDR3 is TGTGCCAGCCAGCGGGGGGGTACAGATACGCAGTATTTT. Protein sequence: CASQRGGTDTQYF. Combining the CDR3 with reference TRBV2 and TRBJ2-3 gives the whole variable domain EPEVTQTPSHQVTQMGQEVILRCVPISNHLYFYWYRQILGQKVEFLVSFYNNEISEKSEIFDDQFSVERPDGSNFTLKIRSTKLEDSAMYFCASQRGGTDTQYFGPGTRLTVL.

This CDR3 reads CASSQGTDGTEQYF. The DNA for the CDR3 is TGTGCCAGCAGTCAAGGGACAGACGGTACTGAGCAGTACTTC. This chain uses TRBV27 with TRBJ2-7; 7 bases match TRBD1. V lost 5 bases, J lost 7 bases, and 11 bases stayed unmatched. In germline, CDR1 is MNHEY, CDR2 SMNVEV (reference sequence). This CDR3 has 14 residues.